Below, 16 T cell receptor beta chains from the same sample are listed, as sequenced in a study of radiation and T cells in renal cell carcinoma. The repertoire was sequenced with immunoSEQ multiplex PCR; TCRdb's copy has only in-frame clones and lacks some. The sample holds approximately 80,000 clones, 70% to 90% seen once. Specified time point: blood 4 weeks post-SBRT, at nephrectomy. As for treatment: 15 Gy SBRT to primary tumor, nephrectomy 4 weeks later. The sample here was blood, taken from a patient whose treatment included radiotherapy and nephrectomy. Every receptor here comes from a woman in her seventies with renal cell carcinoma.

This rearrangement joins TRBV5-1 to TRBJ1-1; D remains ambiguous. The CDR3 length is 18 residues. Between the trimmed V and J ends, which lost 0 bases and 3 bases, there was a span of 21 bases. Looked up from germline, CDR1 is SGHRS and CDR2 is YFSETQ. CDR3 coding DNA: TGCGCCAGCAGCTTGGGTCTACGGCGAGGGAGCACCTACACTGAAGCTTTCTTT. This encodes CASSLGLRRGSTYTEAFF.

The chain recombines TRBV5-6 with TRBJ2-3; 10 positions match TRBD1. Looked up from germline, CDR1 is SGHDT and CDR2 is YYEEEE. V lost 8 bases and J lost 4; bases outside the gene matches: 4. This CDR3 is 13 amino acids long. The DNA of the CDR3 is TGTGCCAGTCGGACAGGGGGAGCAGATACGCAGTATTTT. This translates into CASRTGGADTQYF.

This clone appeared a single time. This chain uses TRBV30 with TRBJ2-7; a possible D gene is TRBD1 (6 bases). The V gene lost 1 base and the J gene lost 5 bases, with 15 bases spanning the gap. Germline CDR1 is GTSNPN and CDR2 is SVGIG (reference sequence). This CDR3 region has 14 residues. Here the CDR3 reads CAWSGGGDLHEQYF. The CDR3 DNA reads as TGTGCCTGGAGTGGAGGGGGTGATCTACACGAGCAGTACTTC.

V is TRBV7-2 and J is TRBJ2-5; 8 bases agree with TRBD1. Unmatched junction bases numbered 9, after V lost 4 bases and J lost 5 bases. Germline V gives CDR1 SGHTA, CDR2 FQGNSA. The CDR3 is made up of 15 amino acids. The CDR3 nucleotides are TGTGCCAGCAGCTGGACAGGGCCTGGGGGGGAGACCCAGTACTTC. As protein: CASSWTGPGGETQYF.

The chain carries TRBV7-9 and TRBJ2-1, with TRBD2 matching 10 bases. The junction had 7 bases not matched to a gene; V was cut back by 5 bases and J by 6 bases. Germline assignment: CDR1 SEHNR and CDR2 FQNEAQ (reference sequence). This CDR3 comprises 15 residues. CDR3 region: CASSAIAGGANEQFF. CDR3 nucleotides: TGTGCCAGCAGCGCAATAGCGGGGGGCGCCAATGAGCAGTTCTTC.

About this clone: The same CDR3 can be traced to other DNA sequences in this sample. The chain carries TRBV18 and TRBJ1-4; the D is unclear. V was trimmed by 6 bases and J by 0 bases, leaving 8 bases between them. The CDR3 spans 14 residues. Germline V gene sequence: CDR1 KGHSH, CDR2 LQKENI. The CDR3 sequence: CASSPGATNEKLFF. The CDR3, as DNA: TGTGCCAGCTCGCCAGGAGCAACTAATGAAAAACTGTTTTTT.

CDR3 loop: CASGLPPYEQYF. DNA for the CDR3: TGTGCCAGCGGGCTACCCCCCTACGAGCAGTACTTC. This sequence joins TRBV6-5 and TRBJ2-7; D is unclear. V dropped 8 bases and J dropped 2 bases, with 10 bases sitting between them. Germline CDR1 is MNHEY and CDR2 is SVGAGI. The CDR3 is 12 amino acids.

The V gene is TRBV7-9, the J gene TRBJ1-4, with D maybe TRBD1 (5 bases). Germline V lookup: CDR1 SEHNR, CDR2 FQNEAQ (reference sequence). Trimming took off 4 bases at V and 8 bases at J, with 17 bases between the two ends. The CDR3 spans 15 residues. DNA for the CDR3: TGTGCCAGCAGCTCTTCAGGGACGGGAGGCGAAAAACTGTTTTTT. Protein: CASSSSGTGGEKLFF.

The J gene is TRBJ1-1, the V gene TRBV18; TRBD1 is a possible D gene (6 bases). Trimming removed 3 bases at V and 1 base at J, with 12 bases between. Germline V gene data show CDR1 as KGHSH and CDR2 as LQKENI. The CDR3 covers 15 residues. DNA for the CDR3: TGTGCCAGCTCACCCGACGGCAGGGGGAACACTGAAGCTTTCTTT. This sequence encodes CASSPDGRGNTEAFF.

This chain connects TRBV5-4 to TRBJ1-2; the match to TRBD1 covers 7 bases. V shed 2 bases and J 8 bases; nucleotides not matched to a gene: 12. The CDR3 has 15 residues. The germline V gene has CDR1 SGHNT and CDR2 YYREEE (reference sequence). The CDR3 region has the DNA TGTGCCAGCAGCTTCGAGCAACAGGGGACCGGCGGCTACACCTTC. Translating it yields CASSFEQQGTGGYTF.

V is TRBV4-3 and J is TRBJ2-3; D unresolved. The V end lost 1 base, the J end lost 5 bases, and 7 bases lay between the germline ends. This CDR3 has 13 residues. Germline V gene sequence: CDR1 LGHNA, CDR2 YSLEER. For the CDR3, the DNA is TGCGCCAGCAGCCAAGGGATGGAAGATACGCAGTATTTT. Its protein product is CASSQGMEDTQYF.

V and J are TRBV7-9 and TRBJ2-2, with 12 bases identical to TRBD2. V lost 6 bases to trimming and J lost 4 bases; unmatched junction nucleotides: 6. The CDR3 loop spans 16 amino acids. Germline CDR1 and CDR2: SEHNR and FQNEAQ (reference sequence). As DNA, the CDR3 is TGTGCCAGCAGTCTAGCGGGGGGGCCAGGCACCGGGGAGCTGTTTTTT. Amino acid sequence: CASSLAGGPGTGELFF.

The CDR3 region is CASSQETGGAEKLFF. CDR3 nucleotides: TGTGCCAGCAGCCAGGAGACAGGGGGCGCCGAAAAACTGTTTTTT. The chain is built from TRBV4-2 and TRBJ1-4; TRBD1 matches 10 bases. CDR3 length: 15 residues. Germline V gives CDR1 LGHNA, CDR2 YNFKEQ. V was clipped by 3 bases and J by 8 bases; unmatched bases: 6.

The chain carries TRBV23-1 and TRBJ1-1; a possible D gene is TRBD1 (6 bases). TRBV23-1 is noted as an ORF with a role that remains uncertain. The CDR3 has 13 amino acids. With 0 bases removed from V and 4 bases from J, the gap between germline ends came to 6 bases. This CDR3 is CASSQSGGTEAFF. For the CDR3, the DNA is TGCGCCAGCAGTCAATCAGGGGGCACTGAAGCTTTCTTT.

The rearrangement uses TRBV16 and TRBJ1-4; no reliable D call. Trimming stripped 0 bases from V and 5 bases from J, with 10 bases between. CDR3 length: 15 residues. Germline CDR1 is KGHSY and CDR2 is FQNENV. CDR3 nucleotide sequence: TGTGCCAGCAGCCAATCCCCCGGCGGGAATGAAAAACTGTTTTTT. Translation gives CASSQSPGGNEKLFF.

This sequence joins TRBV7-2 and TRBJ1-2, with D possibly being TRBD1 (6 bases). Trimming pared 3 bases from V and 4 bases from J, leaving 15 bases between. Germline lookup yields CDR1 SGHTA and CDR2 FQGNSA. The CDR3 is 15 amino acids. The CDR3 DNA reads as TGTGCCAGCAGCTTGGGGGGAACAGGGTTCTATGGCTACACCTTC. It codes for CASSLGGTGFYGYTF.